Sequencing of this T cell receptor beta chain was carried out in a study of blood T cell repertoires in COVID-19. Study in general: The United States, Italy and Spain provided the acute and convalescent COVID-19 samples. T cells, B-cell-depleted T cells, or PBMCs provided the cDNA or gDNA that served as material.

The sample holds a few counts of this clone. From germline, CDR1 is LGHNA and CDR2 YNFKEQ. CDR3 length: 16 amino acids. Trimming took 4 bases from V and 0 from J, leaving 12 bases between them. The authors' processing: How many nucleated cells were present was estimated from reference gene primer amplification. The method was immunoSEQ multiplex PCR; TCRdb's version includes in-frame clones alone and lacks a portion of them. Clonal size and the V and J genes are those of that table, whereas D and trimming came from the DNA. The sample lists under 65,000 clones, 85% to 90% occurring once. Input material: peripheral blood. This clonotype was obtained from a man aged 55 to 70 with acute or convalescent COVID-19. The J gene is TRBJ2-2, the V gene TRBV4-2; D is unclear. Here the CDR3 reads CASSLRPATNTGELFF. In DNA, the CDR3 is TGTGCCAGCAGCCTTAGGCCAGCGACGAACACCGGGGAGCTGTTTTTT.